One sample yielded the 13 T cell receptor beta chains listed below, sequenced in a study of blood T cell repertoires in COVID-19. Sequencing was performed with immunoSEQ multiplex PCR; in TCRdb, only in-frame clones are kept and a portion is missing. The sample yields tens of thousands of clones, more than 75% seen once. Sequencing was done on a sample of peripheral blood. The receptors were gathered from a woman in her sixties with acute or convalescent COVID-19.

This rearrangement joins TRBV5-6 to TRBJ2-2; TRBD1 might be the D (6 bases). Looked up from germline, CDR1 is SGHDT and CDR2 is YYEEEE. The CDR3 length is 18 residues. With 6 bases removed from V and 5 bases from J, the gap between germline ends came to 26 bases. CDR3 protein: CASNDLHPGGIGTGELFF. CDR3 DNA: TGTGCCAGCAACGACCTGCACCCTGGGGGCATCGGGACCGGGGAGCTGTTTTTT.

The table lists this clone with a few counts. The V call is TRBV6-5, the J call TRBJ2-7, with D possibly matching TRBD1 (6 bases). The V end lost 8 bases, the J end lost 2 bases, and 7 bases lay between the germline ends. This CDR3 region has 11 residues. Germline V gene data show CDR1 as MNHEY and CDR2 as SVGAGI. The CDR3 coding sequence is TGTGCCAGCGGGACACCCTACGAGCAGTACGTC. Amino acid sequence: CASGTPYEQYV.

In its sample, this clone was seen once. The V gene is TRBV9, the J gene TRBJ2-3, with D hard to call. Germline-derived CDR1 and CDR2 are SGDLS and YYNGEE. V lost 3 bases and J lost 3, with 8 bases in between. The CDR3 totals 13 residues. The CDR3 region has the DNA TGTGCCAGCAGCGACGAGATGACAGATACGCAGTATTTT. Translation: CASSDEMTDTQYF.

The chain couples TRBV19 to TRBJ1-3, with 9 nucleotides matching TRBD1. The trim removed 6 bases at V and 0 bases at J, leaving 9 bases unmatched. The CDR3 totals 17 residues. Germline values: CDR1 LNHDA, CDR2 SQIVND (reference sequence). In DNA, the CDR3 is TGTGCCAGTAGCAAAAGGGACAGGGTTTACTCTGGAAACACCATATATTTT. Translated: CASSKRDRVYSGNTIYF. Full variable domain (rest looked up from reference TRBV19 and TRBJ1-3): DGGITQSPKYLFRKEGQNVTLSCEQNLNHDAMYWYRQDPGQGLRLIYYSQIVNDFQKGDIAEGYSVSREKKESFPLTVTSAQKNPTAFYLCASSKRDRVYSGNTIYFGEGSWLTVV.

J is TRBJ1-3 and V is TRBV10-3; TRBD1 is a possible D gene (5 bases). V lost 8 bases and J lost 4, with 9 bases in between. The CDR3 totals 12 residues. The germline gives CDR1 ENHRY, CDR2 SYGVKD. The CDR3, as DNA: TGTGCCATCGCGACAGAGGGAAACACCATATATTTT. Protein sequence: CAIATEGNTIYF.

V gene TRBV30 combines with J gene TRBJ2-5; 8 nucleotides match TRBD2. V dropped 2 bases and J dropped 5; count of bases not matched to a gene: 7. Germline V gives CDR1 GTSNPN, CDR2 SVGIG (reference sequence). This CDR3 contains 14 residues. The DNA for the CDR3 is TGTGCCTGGAGTTTGGGAGCGGGAGCTGAGACCCAGTACTTC. This encodes CAWSLGAGAETQYF.

The chain couples TRBV21-1 to TRBJ1-3; the DNA was not used to check the table's D call, TRBD1. TRBV21-1 is a pseudogene. The CDR3 is 17 residues long. This chain's CDR3 is CASSKLATGPSGNTIYF. Here the CDR3 DNA reads TGTGCCAGCAGCAAATTGGCTACAGGGCCCTCTGGAAACACCATATATTTT.

The gene calls are TRBV10-3 and TRBJ2-5; D is unclear. Germline CDR1 ENHRY, CDR2 SYGVKD. Trimming took 10 bases from V and 3 from J, leaving 12 bases between them. The CDR3 spans 12 residues. Written as DNA, the CDR3 is TGTGCCACTTCGACTGTAGAAGAGACCCAGTACTTC. It specifies CATSTVEETQYF.

A few counts support this clone. J is TRBJ2-1 and V is TRBV4-1; D is perhaps TRBD2 (5 bases). The V end lost 1 base, the J end lost 7 bases, and 17 bases lay between the germline ends. Germline lookup yields CDR1 MGHRA and CDR2 YSYEKL. There are 16 residues in the CDR3. DNA for the CDR3: TGCGCCAGCAGCCAAGGCGCGGCAGGAGGATGGAATGAGCAGTTCTTC. Protein: CASSQGAAGGWNEQFF.

CDR3 residues: CASSLEGGRSSYEQYV. CDR3 bases: TGTGCCAGCAGCTTAGAAGGTGGGAGGAGCTCCTACGAGCAGTACGTC. The chain recombines TRBV11-2 with TRBJ2-7, with D tentatively TRBD2 (6 bases). The CDR3 covers 16 residues. CDR1 is SGHAT and CDR2 is FQNNGV in the germline V gene. Trimming left V 0 bases short and J 0 bases short, with 12 bases between.

The V gene is TRBV9, the J gene TRBJ1-2; D ambiguous. From germline, CDR1 is SGDLS and CDR2 YYNGEE. CDR3 length: 16 residues. The germline V and J ends were trimmed by 0 bases and 4 bases, with 16 bases remaining between them. The CDR3 spells CASSVVDPAVFYGYTF. The CDR3 DNA follows: TGTGCCAGCAGCGTAGTGGACCCAGCGGTATTCTATGGCTACACCTTC. The whole variable domain, filled in from reference TRBV9 and TRBJ1-2, reads DSGVTQTPKHLITATGQRVTLRCSPRSGDLSVYWYQQSLDQGLQFLIQYYNGEERAKGNILERFSAQQFPDLHSELNLSSLELGDSALYFCASSVVDPAVFYGYTFGSGTRLTVV.

This chain uses TRBV5-1 with TRBJ2-3; D possibly corresponds to TRBD1 (5 bases). The V end lost 5 bases, the J end lost 6 bases, and 13 bases lay between the germline ends. This CDR3 has 13 amino acids. Germline V gene data show CDR1 as SGHRS and CDR2 as YFSETQ. The CDR3 reads CASRGENRDTQYF. CDR3 DNA sequence: TGCGCCAGCAGAGGGGAAAATCGGGATACGCAGTATTTT.

The gene calls are TRBV11-2 and TRBJ2-4, with 8 bases that match TRBD2. V lost 1 base and J lost 0; bases outside the gene matches: 8. Germline assignment: CDR1 SGHAT and CDR2 FQNNGV. CDR3 size: 18 residues. Written as DNA, the CDR3 is TGTGCCAGCAGCTTAGGTTGGCGGGGGGCCTTAGCCAAAAACATTCAGTACTTC. This sequence encodes CASSLGWRGALAKNIQYF.